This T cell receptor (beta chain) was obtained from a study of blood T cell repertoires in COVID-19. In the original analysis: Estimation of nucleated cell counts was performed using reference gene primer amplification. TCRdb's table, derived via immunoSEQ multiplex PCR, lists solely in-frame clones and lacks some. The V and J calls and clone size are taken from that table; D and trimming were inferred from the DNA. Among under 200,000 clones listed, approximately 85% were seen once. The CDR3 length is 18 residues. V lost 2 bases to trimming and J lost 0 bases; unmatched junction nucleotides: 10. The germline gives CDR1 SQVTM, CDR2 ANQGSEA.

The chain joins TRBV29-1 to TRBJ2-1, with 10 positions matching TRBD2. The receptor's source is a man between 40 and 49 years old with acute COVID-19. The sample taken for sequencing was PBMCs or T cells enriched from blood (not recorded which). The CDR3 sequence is CSVEPLAGVLSSYNEQFF. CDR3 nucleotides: TGCAGCGTTGAACCGCTAGCGGGAGTATTATCCTCCTACAATGAGCAGTTCTTC.